This paragraph covers one TCR beta chain sequence. This record belongs to a study of blood T cell repertoires in COVID-19. Study overall: COVID-19 samples from acute and convalescent phases originated in the United States, Italy and Spain. PBMCs, B-cell-depleted T cells, or T cells provided the cDNA or gDNA that made up the material.

Per the study methods: Researchers report that nucleated cell counts were estimated from reference gene primer amplification. The protocol was immunoSEQ multiplex PCR, while the TCRdb copy is restricted to in-frame clones and leaves out a portion. Clone size and V and J calls were adopted from that table, with D and trimming inferred from the DNA. The data contain roughly 150,000 clones, 75% to 90% of them singletons. From germline, CDR1 is SGHRS and CDR2 YFSETQ. Losses at the gene ends were 4 bases for V and 8 bases for J; bases not matched to a gene: 6. The CDR3 totals 14 residues. The sample consisted of peripheral blood. V gene TRBV5-1 combines with J gene TRBJ1-4, with 9 bases matching TRBD1. The sequence derives from a woman older than 75 with active or convalescent COVID-19. This chain's CDR3 is CASSPRQGGEKLFF. The CDR3, as DNA: TGCGCCAGCAGCCCCCGACAGGGGGGGGAAAAACTGTTTTTT.